What follows are 21 T cell receptor beta chains derived from one specimen sequenced in a study of T cells after yellow fever vaccination. A single record per CDR3 protein comes from TCRdb applying MiXCR to the 5' RACE reads. Of about 370,000 distinct CDR3 sequences in the sample, roughly 10% were seen once. Specimen: PBMCs, collected on the day of the first yellow fever vaccination. The receptors shown here come from a man aged 18 to 35 who received the YFV17D yellow fever vaccine.

Turning to this clonotype: In this CDR3 the conserved last residue, phenylalanine or tryptophan, is missing, so a read error is likely. This chain joins TRBV6-1 and TRBJ2-7, with 7 positions matching TRBD2. The V and J ends lost 3 bases and 0 bases, in that order; junction bases with no gene match: 5. Per germline, CDR1 MNHNS and CDR2 SASEGT. This CDR3 spans 15 amino acids. CDR3 coding DNA: TGTGCCAGCAGTGATGCCGGACTAGTCTCCTACGAGCAGTACTCC. Its protein product is CASSDAGLVSYEQYS.

The chain links TRBV20-1 to TRBJ2-1; 9 nucleotides agree with TRBD2. Germline-derived CDR1 and CDR2 are DFQATT and SNEGSKA (reference sequence). V shed 6 bases and J 0 bases; nucleotides not matched to a gene: 6. The CDR3 loop spans 15 amino acids. The CDR3 nucleotides are TGCAGTGCACCTTTTAGCGGGGGCTCCTACAATGAGCAGTTCTTC. Residues: CSAPFSGGSYNEQFF.

This chain joins TRBV6-5 and TRBJ1-3; no clear D gene. The CDR3 spans 14 residues. The V gene lost 0 bases and the J gene lost 4 bases, with 7 bases spanning the gap. The germline V gene encodes CDR1 MNHEY and CDR2 SVGAGI. The CDR3 DNA is TGTGCCAGCAGTTACTCGTCCCTAGGAAACACCATATATTTT. This translates into CASSYSSLGNTIYF.

V and J are TRBV18 and TRBJ2-7, with D possibly TRBD1 on 6 matching bases. This CDR3 has 13 amino acids. CDR1 is KGHSH and CDR2 is LQKENI in the germline V gene. Trimming removed 5 bases from V and 5 bases from J, with 13 bases in between. The CDR3 region is CASSTDRSHEQYF. For the CDR3, the DNA is TGTGCCAGCTCAACAGACAGGAGTCACGAGCAGTACTTC. The full variable domain, completed using reference TRBV18 and TRBJ2-7, is NAGVMQNPRHLVRRRGQEARLRCSPMKGHSHVYWYRQLPEEGLKFMVYLQKENIIDESGMPKERFSAEFPKEGPSILRIQQVVRGDSAAYFCASSTDRSHEQYFGPGTRLTVT.

This clonotype was counted many times. This chain joins TRBV7-2 and TRBJ1-4; D possibly corresponds to TRBD1 (5 bases). With 4 bases removed from V and 5 bases from J, the gap between germline ends came to 14 bases. Germline V gene data show CDR1 as SGHTA and CDR2 as FQGNSA. The length of the CDR3 is 15 residues. Here the CDR3 reads CASSSRGPPNEKLFF. CDR3 coding DNA: TGTGCCAGCAGCTCTCGGGGACCGCCAAATGAAAAACTGTTTTTT. The full variable domain, with the rest looked up from reference TRBV7-2 and TRBJ1-4, is GAGVSQSPSNKVTEKGKDVELRCDPISGHTALYWYRQSLGQGLEFLIYFQGNSAPDKSGLPSDRFSAERTGGSVSTLTIQRTQQEDSAVYLCASSSRGPPNEKLFFGSGTQLSVL.

The chain recombines TRBV11-2 with TRBJ2-1; 7 bases are shared with TRBD2. CDR3 size: 14 residues. V gave up 5 bases and J gave up 5 bases; unmatched junction bases: 6. Germline CDR1 SGHAT, CDR2 FQNNGV. CDR3 in DNA: TGTGCCAGCAGCCCTAGGACTAGTAACAATGAGCAGTTCTTC. This codes for CASSPRTSNNEQFF.

This chain uses TRBV15 with TRBJ1-3, with D possibly being TRBD1 (5 bases). The CDR3 loop spans 16 amino acids. In germline, CDR1 is LNHNV, CDR2 YYDKDF (reference sequence). Trimming shortened V by 6 bases and J by 2 bases, and 17 bases separated the two germline ends. CDR3 in amino acids: CATRVMGESTGNTIYF. The CDR3 region has the DNA TGTGCCACCAGAGTCATGGGGGAGTCAACTGGAAACACCATATATTTT.

The chain carries TRBV7-9 and TRBJ2-1, with D hard to call. Germline V gene data show CDR1 as SEHNR and CDR2 as FQNEAQ (reference sequence). There are 12 residues in the CDR3. V lost 3 bases and J 8 bases, leaving 8 bases between the germline ends. The CDR3 here is CASSLKVYEQFF. CDR3 sequence (DNA): TGTGCCAGCAGCTTGAAGGTGTATGAGCAGTTCTTC.

Ten or more counts support this clonotype. CDR3 in amino acids: CASSLGTSGWGKETQYF. DNA of the CDR3: TGCGCCAGCAGCCTCGGGACTTCAGGGTGGGGAAAAGAGACCCAGTACTTC. The rearrangement uses TRBV4-3 and TRBJ2-5; D might be TRBD2 (6 bases). The germline V gene encodes CDR1 LGHNA and CDR2 YSLEER. The CDR3 totals 17 residues. The V end lost 4 bases, the J end lost 3 bases, and 21 bases lay between the germline ends.

This clonotype was detected only a few times. The V call is TRBV6-1, the J call TRBJ1-3; 8 bases are shared with TRBD1. CDR3 length: 17 amino acids. Germline CDR1 and CDR2: MNHNS and SASEGT. Germline trimming cut 6 bases from V and 4 bases from J; bases unmatched to any gene: 14. DNA for the CDR3: TGTGCCAGCAGACGTGGACAGGGAATGACTCACGGAAACACCATATATTTT. As protein: CASRRGQGMTHGNTIYF.

This clonotype showed up just a few times. This sequence joins TRBV7-6 and TRBJ1-5, with D uncertain. This CDR3 has 13 residues. Per germline, CDR1 SGHVS and CDR2 FNYEAQ. Trimming left V 1 base short and J 6 bases short, with 7 bases between. The CDR3 is CASSLGISQPQHF. The CDR3 DNA follows: TGTGCCAGCAGCTTAGGTATTTCTCAGCCCCAGCATTTT.

In the case of this clonotype: A much bigger clone sits one base away, suggesting this may be a read error. The rearrangement links TRBV3-1 to TRBJ1-6, with D possibly being TRBD1 (5 bases). The CDR3 is made up of 12 amino acids. Per the germline V gene, CDR1 is LGHDT and CDR2 is YNNKEL (reference sequence). Trimming left V 5 bases short and J 15 bases short, with 14 bases between. The CDR3 loop reads CASSDRITDLHF. CDR3 sequence (DNA): TGTGCCAGCAGCGACAGAATTACGGACCTCCACTTT.

In its sample, this clonotype was seen a few times. CDR3 nucleotides: TGTGCCAGCAGTTTACGACAGGGGAATGAAGCTTTCTTT. This sequence encodes CASSLRQGNEAFF. This rearrangement joins TRBV6-6 to TRBJ1-1; 8 bases are shared with TRBD1. Germline V lookup: CDR1 MNHNY, CDR2 SVGAGI (reference sequence). Losses at the gene ends were 4 bases for V and 7 bases for J; bases not matched to a gene: 5. The CDR3 has 13 residues.

This clonotype appeared a few times. A read error may produce the germline difference seen at one junction end. This chain joins TRBV7-7 and TRBJ2-3; 9 bases map to TRBD1. CDR1 is SSHAT and CDR2 is FNYEAQ in the germline V gene (reference sequence). This CDR3 region has 17 residues. This chain's CDR3 is CASSLGPDRGRTDTQYF. Written as DNA, the CDR3 is TGTGCTAGCAGCTTAGGCCCGGACAGGGGCCGCACAGATACGCAGTATTTT. The whole variable domain, remainder taken from reference TRBV7-7 and TRBJ2-3, is GAGVSQSPRYKVTKRGQDVTLRCDPISSHATLYWYQQALGQGPEFLTYFNYEAQPDKSGLPSDRFSAERPEGSISTLTIQRTEQRDSAMYRCASSLGPDRGRTDTQYFGPGTRLTVL.

The CDR3 region has the DNA TGTGCCAGCTCACCACCCTCCAGATACAATGAGCAGTTCTTC. Translated, it gives CASSPPSRYNEQFF. The chain recombines TRBV18 with TRBJ2-1, with D unclear. Germline assignment: CDR1 KGHSH and CDR2 LQKENI. V gave up 0 bases and J gave up 4 bases, with 7 bases separating them. This CDR3 spans 14 amino acids.

The rearrangement links TRBV12-3 or TRBV12-4 to TRBJ2-7; D not certain. The CDR3 is made up of 12 amino acids. Trimming left V 1 base short and J 6 bases short, with 7 bases between. The CDR3 DNA follows: TGTGCCAGCAGTTTAGACGTGGGCGAGCAGTACTTC. It codes for CASSLDVGEQYF.

This clonotype was found a few times. CDR3 residues: CASSPVGGSNQPQHF. CDR3 bases: TGCGCCAGCAGCCCCGTCGGCGGGAGCAATCAGCCCCAGCATTTT. The chain links TRBV4-1 to TRBJ1-5, with D hard to call. Trimming removed 4 bases at V and 1 base at J, with 11 bases between. Germline CDR1 reads MGHRA; CDR2 reads YSYEKL. The CDR3 has 15 amino acids.

This clonotype was observed a handful of times. The V gene is TRBV5-1, the J gene TRBJ2-1; D may match TRBD1 or TRBD2 (5 bases each). V shed 0 bases and J shed 7 bases, with 8 bases lying between them. Germline CDR1 and CDR2: SGHRS and YFSETQ. The CDR3 loop spans 13 amino acids. In nucleotides, the CDR3 is TGCGCCAGCAGCTTGGCGGGGCCTAATGAGCAGTTCTTC. This sequence encodes CASSLAGPNEQFF.

CDR3 loop: CASSLDQNEQYV. CDR3 DNA: TGTGCCAGCAGCTTGGACCAAAACGAGCAGTACGTC. The chain combines TRBV5-8 with TRBJ2-7; D remains unclear. Germline V gene lookup returns CDR1 SGHTS and CDR2 YDEGEE. V dropped 0 bases and J dropped 5 bases, with 6 bases sitting between them. The CDR3 length is 12 residues.

This clonotype came up a few times. The rearrangement links TRBV4-1 to TRBJ1-2; 7 nucleotides line up with TRBD1. Per germline, CDR1 MGHRA and CDR2 YSYEKL. Unmatched junction bases numbered 10, after V lost 4 bases and J lost 5 bases. This CDR3 has 15 residues. The CDR3 DNA follows: TGCGCCAGCAGCCGAACCACAGGGGTTATGTATGGCTACACCTTC. Encoded protein: CASSRTTGVMYGYTF.

This clonotype was detected ten times or more. V gene TRBV20-1 combines with J gene TRBJ2-1, with 8 positions matching TRBD1. Germline CDR1 DFQATT, CDR2 SNEGSKA (reference sequence). The CDR3 loop spans 13 amino acids. With V trimmed by 5 bases and J by 14 bases, 14 bases remained unmatched. The CDR3 region is CSAPKPQTGEKFF. CDR3 coding DNA: TGCAGTGCTCCCAAACCACAGACAGGGGAAAAGTTCTTC.